This T cell receptor (beta chain) was profiled in a study of cytotoxic CD8 clonotypes in ibrutinib-treated CLL. Overall study context: Productive templates averaged approximately 260,000 per sample, and productive rearrangements 90,000 to 95,000.

V was trimmed by 7 bases and J by 5 bases, leaving 18 bases between them. CDR3 size: 14 residues. CDR1 and CDR2 (germline): SQVTM, ANQGSEA. The protocol was immunoSEQ multiplex PCR, while the TCRdb copy is restricted to in-frame clones and leaves out a portion. The profile shows around 91,000 clones, more than 70% of them singletons. The source material was PBMCs, sampled before ibrutinib treatment. This TCR derives from a human donor with chronic lymphocytic leukemia. J is TRBJ2-1 and V is TRBV29-1; tentative D call: TRBD2 (5 bases). CDR3 coding DNA: TGCAGCGCCGCAATCTGGGGAGTCAACAATGAGCAGTTCTTC. It is translated as CSAAIWGVNNEQFF.